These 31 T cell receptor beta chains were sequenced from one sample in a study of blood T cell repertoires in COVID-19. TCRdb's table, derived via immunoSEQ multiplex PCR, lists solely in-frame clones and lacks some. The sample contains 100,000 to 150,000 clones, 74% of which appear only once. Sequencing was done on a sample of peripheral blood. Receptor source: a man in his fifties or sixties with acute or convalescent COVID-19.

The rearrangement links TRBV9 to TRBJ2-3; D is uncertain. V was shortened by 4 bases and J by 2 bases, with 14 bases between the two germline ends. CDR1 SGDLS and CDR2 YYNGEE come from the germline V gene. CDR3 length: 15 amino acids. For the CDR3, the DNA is TGTGCCAGCAGCCCTATCTTTGCGGACACAGATACGCAGTATTTT. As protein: CASSPIFADTDTQYF.

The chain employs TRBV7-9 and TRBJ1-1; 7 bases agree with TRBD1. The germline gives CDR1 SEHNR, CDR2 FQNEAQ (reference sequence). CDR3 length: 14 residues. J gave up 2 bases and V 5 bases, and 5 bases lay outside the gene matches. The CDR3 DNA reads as TGTGCCAGCAGCCCCCGACAGGGCAACACTGAAGCTTTCTTT. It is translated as CASSPRQGNTEAFF.

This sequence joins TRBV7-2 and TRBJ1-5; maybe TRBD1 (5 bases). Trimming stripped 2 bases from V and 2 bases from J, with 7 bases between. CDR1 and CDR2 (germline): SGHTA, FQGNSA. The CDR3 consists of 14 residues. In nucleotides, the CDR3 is TGTGCCAGCAGCTTACAGGGTGGCAATCAGCCCCAGCATTTT. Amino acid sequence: CASSLQGGNQPQHF.

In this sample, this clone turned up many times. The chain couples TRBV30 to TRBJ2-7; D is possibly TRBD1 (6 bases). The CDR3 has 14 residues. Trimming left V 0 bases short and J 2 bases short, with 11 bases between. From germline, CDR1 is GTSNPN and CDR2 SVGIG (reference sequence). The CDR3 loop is CAWSVQQGPYEQYF. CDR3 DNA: TGTGCCTGGAGTGTACAACAGGGCCCCTACGAGCAGTACTTC.

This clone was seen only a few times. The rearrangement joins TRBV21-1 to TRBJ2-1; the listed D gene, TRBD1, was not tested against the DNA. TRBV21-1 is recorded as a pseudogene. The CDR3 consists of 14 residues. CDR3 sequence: CASRPVVRYNEQFF. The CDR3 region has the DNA TGTGCCAGCAGACCAGTTGTCCGCTACAATGAGCAGTTCTTC.

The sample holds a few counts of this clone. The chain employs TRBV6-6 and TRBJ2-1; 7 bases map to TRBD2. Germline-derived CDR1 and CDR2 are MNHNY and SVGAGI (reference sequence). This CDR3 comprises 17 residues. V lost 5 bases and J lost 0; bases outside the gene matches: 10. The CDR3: CASSRFSGEFSYNEQFF. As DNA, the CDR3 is TGTGCCAGCAGTCGATTCAGCGGGGAGTTCTCCTACAATGAGCAGTTCTTC.

CDR3 amino acids: CASSAWTDQETQYF. CDR3 DNA: TGTGCCAGCAGCGCGTGGACAGACCAAGAGACCCAGTACTTC. This rearrangement joins TRBV9 to TRBJ2-5, with a possible D match to TRBD1 (6 bases). Trimming took off 3 bases at V and 0 bases at J, with 9 bases between the two ends. The germline V gene encodes CDR1 SGDLS and CDR2 YYNGEE. The CDR3 is 14 amino acids.

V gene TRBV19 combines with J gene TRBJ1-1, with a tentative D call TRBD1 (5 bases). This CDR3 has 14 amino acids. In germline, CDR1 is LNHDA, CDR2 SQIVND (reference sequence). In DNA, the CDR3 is TGTGCAACAGTCTCTCTGTGGGGGGGAACTGAAGCTTTCTTT. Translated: CATVSLWGGTEAFF.

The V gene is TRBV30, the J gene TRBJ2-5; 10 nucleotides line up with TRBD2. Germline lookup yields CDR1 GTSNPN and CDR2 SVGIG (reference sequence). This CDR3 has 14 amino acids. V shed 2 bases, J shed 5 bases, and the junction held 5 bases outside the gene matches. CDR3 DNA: TGTGCCTGGAGTCCGGGACTAGCGTCCGAGACCCAGTACTTC. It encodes CAWSPGLASETQYF.

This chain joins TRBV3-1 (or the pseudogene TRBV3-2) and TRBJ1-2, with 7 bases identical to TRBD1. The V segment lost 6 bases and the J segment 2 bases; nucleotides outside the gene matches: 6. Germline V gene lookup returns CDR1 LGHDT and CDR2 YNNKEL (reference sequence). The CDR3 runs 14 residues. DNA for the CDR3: TGTGCCAGCAGTCCGGGACAGAGGAACTATGGCTACACCTTC. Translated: CASSPGQRNYGYTF.

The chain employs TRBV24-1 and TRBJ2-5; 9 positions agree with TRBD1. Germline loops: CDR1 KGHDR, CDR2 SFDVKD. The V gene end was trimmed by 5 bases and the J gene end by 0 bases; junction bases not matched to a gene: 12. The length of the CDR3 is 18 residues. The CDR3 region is CATSALGQGGTDQETQYF. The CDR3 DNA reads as TGTGCCACCAGTGCCCTGGGACAGGGCGGAACCGACCAAGAGACCCAGTACTTC.

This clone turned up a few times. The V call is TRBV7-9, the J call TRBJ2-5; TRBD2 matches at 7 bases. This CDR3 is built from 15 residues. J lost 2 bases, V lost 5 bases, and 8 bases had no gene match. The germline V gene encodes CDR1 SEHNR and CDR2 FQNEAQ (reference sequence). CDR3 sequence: CASSLPSGTQETQYF. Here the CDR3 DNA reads TGTGCCAGCAGCCTCCCTAGCGGAACTCAAGAGACCCAGTACTTC.

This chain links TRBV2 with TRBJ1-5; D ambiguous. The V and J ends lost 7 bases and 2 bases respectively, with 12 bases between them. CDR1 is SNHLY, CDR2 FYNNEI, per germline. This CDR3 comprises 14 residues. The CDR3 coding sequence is TGTGCCAGCAAGTTAGTGGTAGGCAATCAGCCCCAGCATTTT. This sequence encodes CASKLVVGNQPQHF.

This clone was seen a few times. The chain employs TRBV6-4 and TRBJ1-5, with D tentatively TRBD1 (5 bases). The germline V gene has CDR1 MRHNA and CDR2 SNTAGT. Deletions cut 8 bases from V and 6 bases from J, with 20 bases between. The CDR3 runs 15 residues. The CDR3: CASRRDSDPAQPQHF. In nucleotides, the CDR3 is TGTGCCAGCCGTAGGGACTCGGACCCCGCTCAGCCCCAGCATTTT.

The CDR3 region is CASSVVSTGELFF. In nucleotides, the CDR3 is TGTGCCAGCAGCGTAGTTTCAACCGGGGAGCTGTTTTTT. The chain combines TRBV9 with TRBJ2-2; D is ambiguous. CDR1 and CDR2 from the germline V gene are SGDLS and YYNGEE. This CDR3 spans 13 amino acids. V was pared by 0 bases and J by 5 bases, with 5 bases between.

The CDR3 spells CASSIGDSRYEQYF. DNA for the CDR3: TGTGCCAGTAGTATTGGGGACAGTAGGTACGAGCAGTACTTC. The V gene is TRBV19, the J gene TRBJ2-7; the match to TRBD1 covers 7 bases. The CDR3 is 14 amino acids. With 3 bases clipped from V and 4 bases from J, the junction kept 6 bases outside the gene matches. Germline lookup yields CDR1 LNHDA and CDR2 SQIVND (reference sequence).

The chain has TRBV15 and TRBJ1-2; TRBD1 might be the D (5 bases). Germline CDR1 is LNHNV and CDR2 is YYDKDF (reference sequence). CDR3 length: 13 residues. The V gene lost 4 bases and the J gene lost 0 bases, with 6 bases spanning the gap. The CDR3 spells CATSIRANYGYTF. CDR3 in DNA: TGTGCCACCAGCATCAGGGCTAACTATGGCTACACCTTC.

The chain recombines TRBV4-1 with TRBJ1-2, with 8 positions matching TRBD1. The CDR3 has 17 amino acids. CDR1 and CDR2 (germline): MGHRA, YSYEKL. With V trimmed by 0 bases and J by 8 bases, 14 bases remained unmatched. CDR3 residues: CASSQDPSQGAALGYTF. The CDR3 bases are TGCGCCAGCAGCCAAGACCCCAGTCAGGGGGCGGCGTTGGGCTACACCTTC.

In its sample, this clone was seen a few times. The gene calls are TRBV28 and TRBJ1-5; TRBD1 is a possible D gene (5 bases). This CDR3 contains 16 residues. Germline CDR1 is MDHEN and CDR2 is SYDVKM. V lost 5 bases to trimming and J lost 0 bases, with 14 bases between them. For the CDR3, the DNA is TGTGCCAGCAGTCGCAGGGAAGTATATAGCAATCAGCCCCAGCATTTT. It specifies CASSRREVYSNQPQHF.

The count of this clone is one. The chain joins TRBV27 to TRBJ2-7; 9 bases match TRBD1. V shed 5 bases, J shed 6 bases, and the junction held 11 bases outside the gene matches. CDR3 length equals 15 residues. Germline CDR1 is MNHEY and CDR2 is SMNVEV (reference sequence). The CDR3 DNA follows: TGTGCCAGCAGTGACTACCGGGACAGGGTTCTCGAGCAGTACTTC. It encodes CASSDYRDRVLEQYF.

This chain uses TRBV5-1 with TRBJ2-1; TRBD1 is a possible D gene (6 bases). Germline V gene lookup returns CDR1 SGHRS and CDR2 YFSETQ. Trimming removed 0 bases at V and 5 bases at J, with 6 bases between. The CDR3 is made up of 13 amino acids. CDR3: CASSLGTDNEQFF. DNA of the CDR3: TGCGCCAGCAGCTTGGGGACAGACAATGAGCAGTTCTTC.

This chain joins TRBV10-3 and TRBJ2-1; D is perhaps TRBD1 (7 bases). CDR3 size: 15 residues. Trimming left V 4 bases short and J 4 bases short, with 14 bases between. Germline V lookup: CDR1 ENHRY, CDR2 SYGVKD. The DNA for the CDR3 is TGTGCCATCAGTGTCTATTCAGGGGGGTACAATGAGCAGTTCTTC. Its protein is CAISVYSGGYNEQFF.

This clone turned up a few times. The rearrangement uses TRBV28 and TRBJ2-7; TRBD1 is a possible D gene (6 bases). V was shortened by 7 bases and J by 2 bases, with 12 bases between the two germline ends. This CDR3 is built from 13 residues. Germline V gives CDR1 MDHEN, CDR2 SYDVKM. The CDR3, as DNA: TGTGCCAGCACGACAGGCCCAACCTACGAGCAGTACTTC. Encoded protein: CASTTGPTYEQYF. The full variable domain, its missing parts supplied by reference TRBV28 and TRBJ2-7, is DVKVTQSSRYLVKRTGEKVFLECVQDMDHENMFWYRQDPGLGLRLIYFSYDVKMKEKGDIPEGYSVSREKKERFSLILESASTNQTSMYLCASTTGPTYEQYFGPGTRLTVT.

CDR3 in amino acids: CASLKGGNNQPQHF. For the CDR3, the DNA is TGTGCCAGCCTAAAGGGAGGGAACAATCAGCCCCAGCATTTT. The genes are TRBV2 and TRBJ1-5; D is uncertain. Germline CDR1 reads SNHLY; CDR2 reads FYNNEI. V shed 8 bases and J shed 3 bases, with 14 bases lying between them. The CDR3 contains 14 residues.

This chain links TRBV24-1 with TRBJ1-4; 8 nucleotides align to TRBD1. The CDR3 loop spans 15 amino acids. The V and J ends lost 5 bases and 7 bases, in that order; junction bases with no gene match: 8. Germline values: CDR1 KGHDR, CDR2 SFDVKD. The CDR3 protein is CATSAAGGLGEKLFF. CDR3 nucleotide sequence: TGTGCCACCAGTGCTGCAGGGGGCTTGGGTGAAAAACTGTTTTTT.

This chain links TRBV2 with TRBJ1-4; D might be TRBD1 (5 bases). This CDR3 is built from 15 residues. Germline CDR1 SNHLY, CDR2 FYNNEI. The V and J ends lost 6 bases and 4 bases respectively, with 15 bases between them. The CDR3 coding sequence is TGTGCCAGCAGCGCTAAGGGGTTTGGTAATGAAAAACTGTTTTTT. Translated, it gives CASSAKGFGNEKLFF.

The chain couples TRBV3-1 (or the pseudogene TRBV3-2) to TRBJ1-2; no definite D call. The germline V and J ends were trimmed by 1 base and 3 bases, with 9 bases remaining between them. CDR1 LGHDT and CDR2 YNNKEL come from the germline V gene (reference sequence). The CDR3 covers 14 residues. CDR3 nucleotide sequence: TGTGCCAGCAGCCAAGGGCACAGTTACTATGGCTACACCTTC. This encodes CASSQGHSYYGYTF.

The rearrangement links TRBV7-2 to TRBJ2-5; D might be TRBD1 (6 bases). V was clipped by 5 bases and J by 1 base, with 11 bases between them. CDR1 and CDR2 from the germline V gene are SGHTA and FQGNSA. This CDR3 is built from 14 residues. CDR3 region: CASSPRGPQETQYF. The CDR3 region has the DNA TGTGCCAGCAGCCCCAGGGGACCCCAAGAGACCCAGTACTTC. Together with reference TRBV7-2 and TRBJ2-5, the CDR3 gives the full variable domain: GAGVSQSPSNKVTEKGKDVELRCDPISGHTALYWYRQSLGQGLEFLIYFQGNSAPDKSGLPSDRFSAERTGGSVSTLTIQRTQQEDSAVYLCASSPRGPQETQYFGPGTRLLVL.

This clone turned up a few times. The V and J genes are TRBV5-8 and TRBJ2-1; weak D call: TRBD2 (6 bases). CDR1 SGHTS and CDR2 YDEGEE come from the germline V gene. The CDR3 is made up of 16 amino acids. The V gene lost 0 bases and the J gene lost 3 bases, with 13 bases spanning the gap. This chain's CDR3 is CASSLGEGRLYNEQFF. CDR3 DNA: TGTGCCAGCAGCTTGGGTGAGGGGAGGCTCTACAATGAGCAGTTCTTC. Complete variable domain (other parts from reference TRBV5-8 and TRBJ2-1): EAGVTQSPTHLIKTRGQQATLRCSPISGHTSVYWYQQALGLGLQFLLWYDEGEERNRGNFPPRFSGRQFPNYSSELNVNALELEDSALYLCASSLGEGRLYNEQFFGPGTRLTVL.

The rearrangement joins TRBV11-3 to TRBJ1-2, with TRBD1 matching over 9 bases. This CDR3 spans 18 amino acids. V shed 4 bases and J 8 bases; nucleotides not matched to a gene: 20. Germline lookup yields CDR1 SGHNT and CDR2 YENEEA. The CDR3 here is CASSWLTGQGQVRGGYTF. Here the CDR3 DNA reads TGTGCCAGCAGCTGGTTAACGGGACAGGGCCAGGTGAGAGGAGGCTACACCTTC.

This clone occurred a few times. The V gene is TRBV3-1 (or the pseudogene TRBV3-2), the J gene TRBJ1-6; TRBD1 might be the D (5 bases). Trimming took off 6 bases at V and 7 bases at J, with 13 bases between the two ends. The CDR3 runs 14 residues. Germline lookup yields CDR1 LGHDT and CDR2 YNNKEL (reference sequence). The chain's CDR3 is CASRRGRENSPLHF. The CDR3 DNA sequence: TGTGCCAGCAGGCGGGGGAGAGAAAATTCACCCCTCCACTTT.